This passage covers 25 T cell receptor beta chains from one sample sequenced in a study of cytomegalovirus exposure and HLA in healthy donors. The study ran its PCR with 60 Vbeta and 13 Jbeta primers. Data came from immunoSEQ multiplex PCR; TCRdb stores just in-frame clones and leaves some out. The table includes some 150,000 clones, 70% detected once. Sequenced sample: PBMCs. Receptors originate from a woman under 40 in good health and CMV-seronegative.

This clone was seen more than once but under ten times. The CDR3 is CASSLREGDTIYF. CDR3 in DNA: TGTGCCAGCAGCCTCCGGGAGGGGGACACCATATATTTT. The V and J genes are TRBV9 and TRBJ1-3; the D gene is possibly TRBD1 (6 bases). The CDR3 loop spans 13 amino acids. The ends were cut back, 4 bases at V and 8 bases at J, with 13 bases in the middle. CDR1 SGDLS and CDR2 YYNGEE come from the germline V gene.

The table lists this clone with a few counts. Other DNA sequences from this sample encode an identical CDR3 as well. In nucleotides, the CDR3 is TGCGCCAGCAGCCAAGGACAGAACACTGAAGCTTTCTTT. It codes for CASSQGQNTEAFF. The chain is built from TRBV4-1 and TRBJ1-1; D not resolved. CDR1 and CDR2 from the germline V gene are MGHRA and YSYEKL. Deletions cut 1 base from V and 1 base from J, with 4 bases between. The CDR3 length is 13 residues.

The V gene is TRBV29-1, the J gene TRBJ2-5, with TRBD1 identical over 9 bases. The CDR3 is made up of 13 amino acids. Germline V gives CDR1 SQVTM, CDR2 ANQGSEA. Trimming at V came to 6 bases and at J to 5 bases, leaving 7 bases not matched to a gene. For the CDR3, the DNA is TGCAGCGTGAGGCGGGACAGGGTGGAGACCCAGTACTTC. It yields the protein CSVRRDRVETQYF.

This clone was found a few times. The genes are TRBV30 and TRBJ1-5; TRBD1 matches at 7 bases. V gave up 2 bases and J gave up 6 bases; unmatched junction bases: 4. The CDR3 is 13 amino acids. In germline, CDR1 is GTSNPN, CDR2 SVGIG (reference sequence). In DNA, the CDR3 is TGTGCCTGGAGTCAACAGGGGAGTCAGCCCCAGCATTTT. This encodes CAWSQQGSQPQHF.

J is TRBJ2-5 and V is TRBV28; possibly TRBD2 for D (5 bases). TRBJ2-7 matches the DNA end more closely, so the J call is doubtful. The V gene's germline CDR1 is MDHEN and CDR2 SYDVKM. The CDR3 is 14 residues long. The CDR3 is CASSLSGNSYEQYF. The CDR3 nucleotides are TGTGCCAGCAGTTTATCCGGGAACTCCTACGAGCAGTACTTC.

This clone was counted between two and nine times. The rearrangement joins TRBV28 to TRBJ2-3; TRBD2 matches 8 bases. Germline loops: CDR1 MDHEN, CDR2 SYDVKM. The CDR3 runs to 17 residues. V lost 5 bases to trimming and J lost 2 bases; unmatched junction nucleotides: 12. The CDR3 nucleotides read TGTGCCAGCAGTCAAAGGGTAATAGCGGGACCCACAGATACGCAGTATTTT. Translated, it gives CASSQRVIAGPTDTQYF. Full variable domain (rest looked up from reference TRBV28 and TRBJ2-3): DVKVTQSSRYLVKRTGEKVFLECVQDMDHENMFWYRQDPGLGLRLIYFSYDVKMKEKGDIPEGYSVSREKKERFSLILESASTNQTSMYLCASSQRVIAGPTDTQYFGPGTRLTVL.

The CDR3 sequence is CASSLWRTSPTSYEQYF. In DNA form, the CDR3 reads TGTGCCAGCAGTTTATGGCGAACTAGCCCCACGTCCTACGAGCAGTACTTC. The J gene is TRBJ2-7, the V gene TRBV27; weak D call: TRBD2 (6 bases). The CDR3 runs 17 residues. CDR1 is MNHEY, CDR2 SMNVEV, per germline (reference sequence). The V and J ends lost 1 base and 1 base respectively, with 17 bases between them.

In the case of this clone: A much larger clone sits a single nucleotide away, making a read error possible. The gene calls are TRBV27 and TRBJ1-3, with unresolved D. This CDR3 comprises 14 residues. Germline assignment: CDR1 MNHEY and CDR2 SMNVEV (reference sequence). CDR3 loop: CTSSLRSGGNTIYF. Written as DNA, the CDR3 is TGTACCAGCAGCTTGAGAAGCGGGGGAAACACCATATATTTT.

The V call is TRBV7-8, the J call TRBJ2-3, with a tentative D call TRBD2 (6 bases). The CDR3 has 16 residues. Trimming left V 5 bases short and J 0 bases short, with 15 bases between. CDR1 is SGHVS and CDR2 is FQNEAQ in the germline V gene. Here the CDR3 DNA reads TGTGCCAGCAGCCCACAATCCGGAGGGAGCACAGATACGCAGTATTTT. This translates into CASSPQSGGSTDTQYF.

This rearrangement joins TRBV4-2 to TRBJ2-3; 11 nucleotides align to TRBD2. CDR1 LGHNA and CDR2 YNFKEQ come from the germline V gene. V lost 2 bases to trimming and J lost 5 bases; unmatched junction nucleotides: 9. This CDR3 is 17 amino acids long. As DNA, the CDR3 is TGTGCCAGCAGCCAACCCATTCTAGCGGGAGGAATAGATACGCAGTATTTT. Protein: CASSQPILAGGIDTQYF.

A note on this clone: A junction end diverges from the germline sequence, so it may reflect a read error. This chain joins TRBV6-5 and TRBJ2-5; D unresolved. TRBJ2-7 explains the end of the DNA better; the J call may be wrong. There are 11 residues in the CDR3. Per the germline V gene, CDR1 is MNHEY and CDR2 is SVGAGI. The CDR3 sequence: CASSFSNEQYF. The CDR3 nucleotides read TGTGCCAGCAGTTTCTCCAACGAGCAGTACTTC.

The chain recombines TRBV9 with TRBJ2-3; 10 bases map to TRBD2. This CDR3 contains 13 residues. Trimming removed 5 bases from V and 6 bases from J; junction bases left unmatched: 3. Germline values: CDR1 SGDLS, CDR2 YYNGEE. CDR3 protein: CASSSGGKDTQYF. The DNA of the CDR3 is TGTGCCAGCAGTAGCGGGGGGAAGGATACGCAGTATTTT. Together with reference TRBV9 and TRBJ2-3, the CDR3 gives the full variable domain: DSGVTQTPKHLITATGQRVTLRCSPRSGDLSVYWYQQSLDQGLQFLIQYYNGEERAKGNILERFSAQQFPDLHSELNLSSLELGDSALYFCASSSGGKDTQYFGPGTRLTVL.

This chain joins TRBV4-1 and TRBJ2-1, with 13 bases aligning to TRBD2. Losses at the gene ends were 4 bases for V and 1 base for J; bases not matched to a gene: 13. The CDR3 runs 20 residues. Germline V CDR1 and CDR2: MGHRA, YSYEKL. Here the CDR3 reads CASSRPSGLAGKSSYNEQFF. CDR3 in DNA: TGCGCCAGCAGCCGACCCTCGGGACTAGCGGGAAAGTCGTCCTACAATGAGCAGTTCTTC.

The chain recombines TRBV30 with TRBJ1-2; perhaps TRBD1 as D (6 bases). V lost 0 bases and J lost 8, with 7 bases in between. Germline V CDR1 and CDR2: GTSNPN, SVGIG (reference sequence). The CDR3 loop spans 11 amino acids. Written as DNA, the CDR3 is TGTGCCTGGAGTGTCGGACAGGGCTACACCTTC. It translates to CAWSVGQGYTF.

The gene calls are TRBV6-6 and TRBJ2-2, with TRBD2 as a possible D gene (6 bases). The CDR3 loop spans 16 amino acids. Trimming pared 7 bases from V and 5 bases from J, leaving 20 bases between. CDR1 and CDR2 (germline): MNHNY, SVGAGI (reference sequence). The DNA of the CDR3 is TGTGCCAGCACCAACGCATGGGGGGTAGGGACCGGGGAGCTGTTTTTT. It yields the protein CASTNAWGVGTGELFF.

The genes are TRBV5-1 and TRBJ2-5, with 7 bases identical to TRBD1. Losses at the gene ends were 4 bases for V and 9 bases for J; bases not matched to a gene: 15. The CDR3 is 15 amino acids. Looked up from germline, CDR1 is SGHRS and CDR2 is YFSETQ. CDR3: CASSHDGTVSGAQYF. In DNA form, the CDR3 reads TGCGCCAGCAGCCACGATGGGACAGTATCAGGGGCCCAGTACTTC.

CDR3 in DNA: TGTGCCAGCAGCCGGACAGGGCACCATGAGCAGTTCTTC. It is translated as CASSRTGHHEQFF. The rearrangement uses TRBV6-5 and TRBJ2-1; 8 bases are a match to TRBD1. There are 13 residues in the CDR3. V lost 6 bases and J lost 8; bases outside the gene matches: 6. The germline V gene has CDR1 MNHEY and CDR2 SVGAGI.

Details on this clone: This same CDR3 is encoded by further DNA sequences in the sample. The chain links TRBV7-7 to TRBJ2-5, with 8 bases fitting TRBD1. Germline assignment: CDR1 SSHAT and CDR2 FNYEAQ (reference sequence). Unmatched junction bases numbered 6, after V lost 2 bases and J lost 1 base. The CDR3 runs to 16 residues. DNA of the CDR3: TGTGCCAGCAGCTTATTCAGGGGGCCGGGCCAAGAGACCCAGTACTTC. It codes for CASSLFRGPGQETQYF.

This rearrangement joins TRBV21-1 to TRBJ2-1; TRBD1 reflects the table's D call only, with no check against the DNA. TRBV21-1 is a listed pseudogene. This CDR3 has 12 amino acids. Here the CDR3 reads CATETGAYEQFF. In DNA, the CDR3 is TGTGCCACTGAAACAGGGGCCTATGAGCAGTTCTTC.

The chain uses TRBV11-2 and TRBJ1-4, with a possible D match to TRBD1 (6 bases). CDR3 length: 19 amino acids. V was shortened by 0 bases and J by 0 bases, with 17 bases between the two germline ends. The germline gives CDR1 SGHAT, CDR2 FQNNGV. Here the CDR3 reads CASSLDFYRAGATNEKLFF. DNA for the CDR3: TGTGCCAGCAGCTTAGACTTCTACAGGGCGGGAGCAACTAATGAAAAACTGTTTTTT.

The chain combines TRBV9 with TRBJ2-2, with TRBD2 as a possible D gene (6 bases). Trimming removed 0 bases at V and 6 bases at J, with 9 bases between. The CDR3 extends over 14 amino acids. Per the germline V gene, CDR1 is SGDLS and CDR2 is YYNGEE. CDR3 bases: TGTGCCAGCAGCGTAGTGGGGGGTCCCGGGGAGCTGTTTTTT. It translates to CASSVVGGPGELFF.

V is TRBV28 and J is TRBJ1-6; tentatively, D is TRBD1 (5 bases). CDR1 and CDR2 from the germline V gene are MDHEN and SYDVKM. Trimming took 9 bases from V and 5 from J, leaving 11 bases between them. The length of the CDR3 is 13 residues. The chain's CDR3 is CASGQGDNSPLHF. As DNA, the CDR3 is TGTGCCAGTGGACAAGGAGATAATTCACCCCTCCACTTT.

The rearrangement links TRBV6-1 to TRBJ1-3; 8 bases fit TRBD1. Germline values: CDR1 MNHNS, CDR2 SASEGT. With 6 bases clipped from V and 4 bases from J, the junction kept 8 bases outside the gene matches. CDR3 length equals 15 residues. CDR3 nucleotide sequence: TGTGCCAGCAGCGAATGGGGGGACAGGGGAAACACCATATATTTT. Residues: CASSEWGDRGNTIYF.

This clone was seen only once. This chain uses TRBV5-1 with TRBJ2-7; D might be TRBD2 (6 bases). This CDR3 is built from 16 residues. Germline CDR1 is SGHRS and CDR2 is YFSETQ. The V and J ends lost 5 bases and 4 bases respectively, with 22 bases between them. For the CDR3, the DNA is TGCGCCAGCAGTCAAGACCCCTTGGGGGGAGGATACGAGCAGTACTTC. Translating it yields CASSQDPLGGGYEQYF.

A single count supports this clone. The chain uses TRBV11-2 and TRBJ2-4; D unclear. The germline V gene encodes CDR1 SGHAT and CDR2 FQNNGV. The V gene lost 0 bases and the J gene lost 1 base, with 4 bases spanning the gap. The CDR3 is 14 residues long. CDR3 sequence (DNA): TGTGCCAGCAGCTTAGACAGGGCCAAAAACATTCAGTACTTC. Translating it yields CASSLDRAKNIQYF.